Each of the 16 T cell receptor beta chains below was sequenced from the same sample in a study of cytomegalovirus exposure and HLA in healthy donors. PCR primers comprised 60 Vbeta and 13 Jbeta primers. The table came from immunoSEQ multiplex PCR; TCRdb's copy has only in-frame clones and leaves some out. The data contain approximately 110,000 clones, about four fifths of them seen just once; the ten biggest clones take up about 13%. The sequencing input was PBMCs. The receptor source for this set is a woman in her sixties in good health and CMV-seropositive.

The chain is built from TRBV7-2 and TRBJ2-7; weak D call: TRBD2 (6 bases). The germline V and J ends were trimmed by 6 bases and 6 bases, with 15 bases remaining between them. Germline V gene lookup returns CDR1 SGHTA and CDR2 FQGNSA. The CDR3 runs to 13 residues. This CDR3 reads CASRPVGGSEQYF. CDR3 in DNA: TGTGCCAGCAGGCCAGTGGGGGGAAGCGAGCAGTACTTC.

V and J are TRBV7-2 and TRBJ2-1; 13 bases line up with TRBD2. The CDR3 length is 16 residues. J gave up 7 bases and V 2 bases, and 5 bases lay outside the gene matches. CDR1 SGHTA and CDR2 FQGNSA come from the germline V gene. In nucleotides, the CDR3 is TGTGCCAGCAGCTTAAATAGACTAGCGGGAGGTAATGAGCAGTTCTTC. This gives the protein CASSLNRLAGGNEQFF.

The chain uses TRBV27 and TRBJ2-3, with 8 bases matching TRBD1. Germline V lookup: CDR1 MNHEY, CDR2 SMNVEV (reference sequence). The CDR3 runs 17 residues. V dropped 6 bases and J dropped 2; count of bases not matched to a gene: 13. This CDR3 reads CASRPRTGIRDTDTQYF. The CDR3 nucleotides read TGTGCCAGCAGACCTAGGACAGGGATAAGGGACACAGATACGCAGTATTTT.

This chain joins TRBV6-5 and TRBJ2-5; TRBD2 might be the D (5 bases). Germline CDR1 is MNHEY and CDR2 is SVGAGI. The CDR3 has 12 residues. The V and J ends lost 5 bases and 5 bases respectively, with 9 bases between them. For the CDR3, the DNA is TGTGCCAGCAGTCTCTCGGGGGAGACCCAGTACTTC. Residues: CASSLSGETQYF.

This clone has only one observation. The chain is built from TRBV9 and TRBJ1-1; no reliable D call. The CDR3 covers 15 residues. CDR1 and CDR2 (germline): SGDLS, YYNGEE. With 4 bases removed from V and 5 bases from J, the gap between germline ends came to 18 bases. CDR3 nucleotides: TGTGCCAGCAGCCCCAGCGGACGGTCGAGGACTGAAGCTTTCTTT. Protein sequence: CASSPSGRSRTEAFF.

The gene calls are TRBV27 and TRBJ1-5; no clear D gene. CDR1 and CDR2 (germline): MNHEY, SMNVEV (reference sequence). Trimming cost V 6 bases and J 8 bases, with 14 bases left between them. This CDR3 is built from 13 residues. For the CDR3, the DNA is TGTGCCAGCAGAAGGACTGGACGGGAGCCCCAGCATTTT. Translation: CASRRTGREPQHF.

This rearrangement joins TRBV5-1 to TRBJ2-5, with no clear D. The CDR3 length is 14 residues. V lost 7 bases, J lost 3 bases, and 16 bases lay in between. Germline V gene sequence: CDR1 SGHRS, CDR2 YFSETQ. CDR3 protein: CASAPPRSKETQYF. CDR3 coding DNA: TGCGCCAGCGCCCCCCCCCGGAGCAAAGAGACCCAGTACTTC.

The V call is TRBV12-5, the J call TRBJ2-3, with a possible D match to TRBD1 (6 bases). Trimming took off 5 bases at V and 5 bases at J, with 11 bases between the two ends. Germline lookup yields CDR1 LGHNT and CDR2 FRNRAP. CDR3 size: 13 residues. The CDR3 region is CASGLKTGDTQYF. In DNA form, the CDR3 reads TGTGCTAGTGGTCTAAAGACAGGAGATACGCAGTATTTT.

This chain joins TRBV6-5 and TRBJ1-6, with D possibly TRBD1 on 5 matching bases. Between the trimmed V and J ends, which lost 6 bases and 10 bases, there was a span of 19 bases. In germline, CDR1 is MNHEY, CDR2 SVGAGI. This CDR3 is built from 15 residues. The CDR3 DNA reads as TGTGCCAGCAGAGCCCTGACAGCCTCAGGATCACCCCTCCACTTT. Translating it yields CASRALTASGSPLHF.

The chain has TRBV10-3 and TRBJ1-2; possible D gene TRBD1, 5 bases. CDR1 is ENHRY, CDR2 SYGVKD, per germline. The V end was cut by 0 bases, the J end by 2 bases, with 7 bases between. CDR3 length equals 14 residues. CDR3 region: CAISESGGNYGYTF. Here the CDR3 DNA reads TGTGCCATCAGTGAGTCCGGGGGAAACTATGGCTACACCTTC.

The chain has TRBV18 and TRBJ2-7; TRBD2 matches at 10 bases. CDR3 length: 14 residues. The V segment lost 4 bases and the J segment 6 bases; nucleotides outside the gene matches: 6. Germline CDR1 and CDR2: KGHSH and LQKENI. The DNA of the CDR3 is TGTGCCAGCTCACTAGCGGGAGGATCAGGCGAGCAGTACTTC. Protein sequence: CASSLAGGSGEQYF.

This rearrangement joins TRBV6-5 to TRBJ1-3; no clear D gene. Germline V lookup: CDR1 MNHEY, CDR2 SVGAGI. Trimming took off 7 bases at V and 0 bases at J, with 10 bases between the two ends. This CDR3 is 14 amino acids long. The CDR3 is CASTRGGSGNTIYF. DNA for the CDR3: TGTGCCAGCACCCGAGGTGGCTCTGGAAACACCATATATTTT.

This clone was counted between two and nine times. The chain is built from TRBV6-1 and TRBJ1-5, with 9 bases aligning to TRBD1. The junction had 6 bases not matched to a gene; V was cut back by 7 bases and J by 2 bases. Germline CDR1 MNHNS, CDR2 SASEGT. This CDR3 contains 15 residues. DNA of the CDR3: TGTGCCAGCACCCAGGACAGGGGAGGCAATCAGCCCCAGCATTTT. Its translation is CASTQDRGGNQPQHF.

This clone occurred a few times. The V and J genes are TRBV5-4 and TRBJ2-2; 12 positions agree with TRBD1. The germline V gene encodes CDR1 SGHNT and CDR2 YYREEE (reference sequence). The ends lost 4 bases at V and 3 bases at J; junction bases unmatched: 4. The CDR3 is 16 residues long. CDR3 coding DNA: TGTGCCAGCAGCCCGGGACAGGGGGCTTACACCGGGGAGCTGTTTTTT. Its protein is CASSPGQGAYTGELFF. The whole variable domain, filled in from reference TRBV5-4 and TRBJ2-2, reads ETGVTQSPTHLIKTRGQQVTLRCSSQSGHNTVSWYQQALGQGPQFIFQYYREEENGRGNFPPRFSGLQFPNYSSELNVNALELDDSALYLCASSPGQGAYTGELFFGEGSRLTVL.

The V call is TRBV4-1, the J call TRBJ1-1; 10 nucleotides align to TRBD1. The CDR3 loop spans 13 amino acids. V shed 6 bases and J 5 bases; nucleotides not matched to a gene: 3. Germline V CDR1 and CDR2: MGHRA, YSYEKL. This chain's CDR3 is CASRGTGVTEAFF. The CDR3 region has the DNA TGCGCCAGCAGAGGGACAGGGGTAACTGAAGCTTTCTTT.

This clone was found once. In DNA, the CDR3 is TGTGCCAGCAGCTATGTCGACAGAGTGTACGAGCAGTACTTC. It specifies CASSYVDRVYEQYF. The chain recombines TRBV11-2 with TRBJ2-5; weak D call: TRBD1 (5 bases). The last part of the DNA fits TRBJ2-7 better; the J call may be wrong. The CDR3 sequence is 14 residues long. Germline CDR1 is SGHAT and CDR2 is FQNNGV.